This T cell receptor (beta chain) was identified in a study of cytomegalovirus exposure and HLA in healthy donors. Amplification used 60 Vbeta primers and 13 Jbeta primers. Libraries were prepared by immunoSEQ multiplex PCR; TCRdb keeps only in-frame clonotypes and omits some of them. This sample has 150,000 to 180,000 clones, with around 79% found just once. Study-level results: Donors were assumed by presence/absence analyses to have roughly uniform sequencing depth. When a later analysis was performed, an Asian-associated ancestry cluster reportedly had fewer N-insertions than the roughly 640-donor mean. A cluster of highly shared sequence variants was likely a sequencing artifact.

This clone was counted once. Its antigen is undetermined. This CDR3 region has 15 residues. The V end lost 3 bases, the J end lost 9 bases, and 15 bases lay between the germline ends. Looked up from germline, CDR1 is MNHEY and CDR2 is SVGAGI. The J gene is TRBJ1-6, the V gene TRBV6-5; a possible D gene is TRBD1 (5 bases). This clonotype was obtained from a man aged 18 to 30 in good health and CMV-seronegative. Specimen: PBMCs. CDR3 DNA sequence: TGTGCCAGCAGTTATACCGGGGGTTTGGGTTCACCCCTCCACTTT. Translation gives CASSYTGGLGSPLHF.